This T cell receptor (beta chain) was retrieved from a study of cytomegalovirus exposure and HLA in healthy donors. Study-level results: Clusters of TCRs from the first cohort tended to co-occur in the roughly 120 validation repertoires (as a later analysis found). The CMV antigen specificity of a few CMV-associated chains was confirmed through in vitro analysis.

Per germline, CDR1 MGHRA and CDR2 YSYEKL. This CDR3 is built from 16 residues. The ends lost 4 bases at V and 6 bases at J; junction bases unmatched: 11. Sequencing was performed with immunoSEQ multiplex PCR; in TCRdb, only in-frame clones are kept and a portion is missing. Of about 120,000 clones in the sample, 70% to 90% were seen once. As for this clone: Its antigen remains unknown.

These donors were members of the approximately 110-subject validation cohort, a group separate from the roughly 670-subject first cohort. This sequence joins TRBV4-1 and TRBJ2-7, with TRBD1 identical over 11 bases. The source of this sequence is a man aged 18 to 35 in good health and CMV-seropositive. Sequencing used PBMCs. The CDR3 region is CASSLTGTGGIGEQYF. The DNA of the CDR3 is TGCGCCAGCAGCCTCACCGGGACAGGGGGTATCGGCGAGCAGTACTTC.